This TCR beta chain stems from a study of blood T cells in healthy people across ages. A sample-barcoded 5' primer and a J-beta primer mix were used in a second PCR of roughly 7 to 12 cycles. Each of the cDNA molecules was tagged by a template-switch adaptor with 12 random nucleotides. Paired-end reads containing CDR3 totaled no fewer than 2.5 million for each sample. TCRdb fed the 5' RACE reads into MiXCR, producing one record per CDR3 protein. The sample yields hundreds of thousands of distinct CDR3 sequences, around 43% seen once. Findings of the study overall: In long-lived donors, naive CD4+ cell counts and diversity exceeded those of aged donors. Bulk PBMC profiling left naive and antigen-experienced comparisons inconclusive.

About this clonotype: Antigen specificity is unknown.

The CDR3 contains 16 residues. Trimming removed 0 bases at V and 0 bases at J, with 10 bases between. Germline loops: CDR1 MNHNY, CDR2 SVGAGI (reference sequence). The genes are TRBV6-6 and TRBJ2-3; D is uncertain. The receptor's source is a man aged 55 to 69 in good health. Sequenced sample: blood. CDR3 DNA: TGTGCCAGCAGTTACTCGATGACTGATAGCACAGATACGCAGTATTTT. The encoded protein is CASSYSMTDSTDTQYF.